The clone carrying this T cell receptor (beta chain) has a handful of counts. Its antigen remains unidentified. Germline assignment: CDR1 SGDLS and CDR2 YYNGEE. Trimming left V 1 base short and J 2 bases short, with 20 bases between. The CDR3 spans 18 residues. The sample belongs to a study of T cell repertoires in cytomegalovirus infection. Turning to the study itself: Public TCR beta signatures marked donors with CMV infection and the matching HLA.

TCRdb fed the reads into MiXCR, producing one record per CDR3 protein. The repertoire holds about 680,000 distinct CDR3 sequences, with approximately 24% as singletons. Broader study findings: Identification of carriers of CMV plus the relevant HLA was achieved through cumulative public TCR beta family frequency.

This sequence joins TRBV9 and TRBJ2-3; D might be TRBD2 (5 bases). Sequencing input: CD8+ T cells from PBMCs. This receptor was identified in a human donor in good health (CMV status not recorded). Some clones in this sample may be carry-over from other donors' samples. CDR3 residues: CASSVRGLDAGDTDTQYF. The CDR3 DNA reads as TGTGCCAGCAGCGTAAGAGGACTCGACGCGGGTGACACAGATACGCAGTATTTT.